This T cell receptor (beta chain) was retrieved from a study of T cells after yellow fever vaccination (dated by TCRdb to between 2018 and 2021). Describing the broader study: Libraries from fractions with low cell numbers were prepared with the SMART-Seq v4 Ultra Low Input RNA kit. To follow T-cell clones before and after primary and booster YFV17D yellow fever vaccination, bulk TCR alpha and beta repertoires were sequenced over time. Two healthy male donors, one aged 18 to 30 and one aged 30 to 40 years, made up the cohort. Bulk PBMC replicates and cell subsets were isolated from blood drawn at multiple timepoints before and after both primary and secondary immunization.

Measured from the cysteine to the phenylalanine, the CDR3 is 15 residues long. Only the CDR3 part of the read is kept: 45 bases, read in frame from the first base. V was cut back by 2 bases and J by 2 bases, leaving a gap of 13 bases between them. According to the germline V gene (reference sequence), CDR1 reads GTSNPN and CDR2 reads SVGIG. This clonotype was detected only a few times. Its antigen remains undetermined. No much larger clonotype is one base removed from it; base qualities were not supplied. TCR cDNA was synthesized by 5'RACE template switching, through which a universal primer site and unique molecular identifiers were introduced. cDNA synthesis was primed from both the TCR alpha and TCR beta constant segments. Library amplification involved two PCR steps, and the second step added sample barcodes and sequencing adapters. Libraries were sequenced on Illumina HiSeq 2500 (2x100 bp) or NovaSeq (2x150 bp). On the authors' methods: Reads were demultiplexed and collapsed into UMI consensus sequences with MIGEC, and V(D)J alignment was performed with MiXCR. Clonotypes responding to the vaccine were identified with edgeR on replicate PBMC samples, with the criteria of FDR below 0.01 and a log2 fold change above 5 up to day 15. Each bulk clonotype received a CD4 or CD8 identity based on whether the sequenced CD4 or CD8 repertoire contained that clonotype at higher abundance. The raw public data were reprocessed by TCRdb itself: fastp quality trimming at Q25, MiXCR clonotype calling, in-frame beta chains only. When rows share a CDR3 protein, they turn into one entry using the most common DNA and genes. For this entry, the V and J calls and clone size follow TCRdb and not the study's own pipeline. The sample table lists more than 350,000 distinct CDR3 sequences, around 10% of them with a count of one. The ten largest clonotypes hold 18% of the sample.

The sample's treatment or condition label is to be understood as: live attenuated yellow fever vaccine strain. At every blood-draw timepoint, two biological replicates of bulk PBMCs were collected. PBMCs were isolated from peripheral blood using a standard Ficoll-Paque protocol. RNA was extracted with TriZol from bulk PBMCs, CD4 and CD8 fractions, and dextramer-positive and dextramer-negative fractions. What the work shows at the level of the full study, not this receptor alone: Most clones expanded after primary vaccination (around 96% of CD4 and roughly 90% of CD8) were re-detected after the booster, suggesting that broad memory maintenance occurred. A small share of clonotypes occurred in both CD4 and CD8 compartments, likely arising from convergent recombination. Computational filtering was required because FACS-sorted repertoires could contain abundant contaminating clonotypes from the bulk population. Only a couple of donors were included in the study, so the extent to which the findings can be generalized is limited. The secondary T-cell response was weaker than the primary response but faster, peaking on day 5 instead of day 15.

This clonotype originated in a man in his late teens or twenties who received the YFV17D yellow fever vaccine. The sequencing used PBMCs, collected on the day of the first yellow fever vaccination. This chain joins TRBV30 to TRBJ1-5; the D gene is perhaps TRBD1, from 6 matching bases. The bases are TGTGCCTGGAGTACAGTGGGGGCCCGCAATCAGCCCCAGCATTTT. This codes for CAWSTVGARNQPQHF.